This TCR beta chain appears in the sequencing data of a study of follicular helper T cells after annual influenza vaccination. The CDR3 sequence is 14 residues long. CDR1 and CDR2 from the germline V gene are KGHSH and LQKENI. The V end was cut by 2 bases, the J end by 0 bases, with 5 bases between. The data were produced by immunoSEQ multiplex PCR, yet TCRdb's version contains in-frame clones alone and is incomplete. Altogether roughly 15,000 clones are present, 78% being singletons, with the ten largest covering 0.35% to 0.55%. The time point denotes: 2015-2016 season, pre-vaccination. Sequenced here: CXCR5- memory CD4+ T cells sorted from blood, sampled on the day of influenza vaccination. This TCR derives from an adult who received the influenza vaccine. This chain uses TRBV18 with TRBJ1-5; the D is unclear. The CDR3 here is CASSPGNSNQPQHF. The CDR3 region has the DNA TGTGCCAGCTCACCAGGAAATAGCAATCAGCCCCAGCATTTT. The full variable domain, rest sourced from reference TRBV18 and TRBJ1-5, is NAGVMQNPRHLVRRRGQEARLRCSPMKGHSHVYWYRQLPEEGLKFMVYLQKENIIDESGMPKERFSAEFPKEGPSILRIQQVVRGDSAAYFCASSPGNSNQPQHFGDGTRLSIL.